This TCR beta chain was captured in a study of blood T cell repertoires in COVID-19. Whole-study context: Samples taken during acute and convalescent COVID-19 were collected in the United States, Italy and Spain.

Profiled with immunoSEQ multiplex PCR; TCRdb holds only in-frame clones, not every one. The top ten hold 1.2% of the sample, which has 150,000 to 200,000 clones, about 85% seen once. Sequenced sample: peripheral blood. This clonotype was obtained from a man aged 60 to 75 who had recovered from COVID-19.

Here the CDR3 reads CASSYYTGGGNQPQHF. The CDR3 DNA reads as TGTGCCAGCAGCTATTATACAGGGGGCGGAAATCAGCCCCAGCATTTT. The chain links TRBV6-2 or TRBV6-3 to TRBJ1-5; 9 nucleotides agree with TRBD1. This CDR3 contains 16 residues. V was clipped by 6 bases and J by 4 bases; unmatched bases: 10. CDR1 and CDR2 from the germline V gene are MNHEY and SVGEGT.